This T cell receptor beta chain derives from a study of blood T cell repertoires in COVID-19. The overall study: Acute-phase and convalescent COVID-19 samples originated in the United States, Italy and Spain. T cells, B-cell-depleted T cells, or PBMCs supplied cDNA or gDNA.

Per the study methods: Amplified reference gene primers provided the basis for estimating nucleated cell counts. Here immunoSEQ multiplex PCR was the method, and the copy in TCRdb shows in-frame clones only, minus some. The D gene and trimming were derived from the DNA, and the V and J assignments and clone size from that table. Among under 150,000 clones listed, 80% to 90% were seen once. This clone appeared a few times. J lost 5 bases, V lost 7 bases, and 8 bases had no gene match. The germline V gene has CDR1 GTSNPN and CDR2 SVGIG (reference sequence). This CDR3 region has 13 residues. This chain joins TRBV30 and TRBJ1-1; 9 bases match TRBD1. The source material was peripheral blood. The receptor comes from an older woman with active COVID-19. In nucleotides, the CDR3 is TGTGCCTCCCGGGACAGGGTGAGAACTGAAGCTTTCTTT. Translated, it gives CASRDRVRTEAFF.